The clone carrying this TCR beta chain was picked up many times. Stated time point: after trial treatment. Treatment denoted: LDRT plus nivolumab, ipilimumab, low-dose cyclophosphamide and aspirin (RACIN trial). Patients qualified if they had advanced solid tumors that lacked tumor-infiltrating lymphocytes. Trimming removed 6 bases from V and 3 bases from J; junction bases left unmatched: 7. Germline lookup yields CDR1 SGHVS and CDR2 FQNEAQ. The CDR3 has 15 residues. Alpha- and beta-chain coverage of first-strand cDNA came from TRAV- and TRBV-specific primers. Both a constant-region primer and a V-primer adapter served to amplify TCRs across approximately 19 PCR cycles. MiXCR was run by TCRdb on the reads, yielding one entry per CDR3 protein. Among fewer than 110,000 distinct CDR3 sequences listed, around 20% were seen once. This entry comes from a study of low-dose radiotherapy and immunotherapy resistance in tumors. Study overall: Radiation delivery to Cohort 1 consisted of 0.5 Gy per fraction every 2 weeks, summing to 6.5 Gy. Cyclophosphamide was given intravenously at 200 mg/m2 every two weeks, and each dose came one day before radiation and immunotherapy. With cycle 1 day 1 as the start, patients took oral aspirin 300 mg daily for four cycles.

This sequence originates from a male donor with prostate cancer. The sample in question was PBMCs, obtained after low-dose radiotherapy plus immunotherapy. V and J are TRBV7-8 and TRBJ2-1; 8 nucleotides agree with TRBD1. The CDR3 loop reads CASRRGQVNYNEQFF. CDR3 in DNA: TGTGCCAGCAGACGGGGACAGGTGAACTACAATGAGCAGTTCTTC.